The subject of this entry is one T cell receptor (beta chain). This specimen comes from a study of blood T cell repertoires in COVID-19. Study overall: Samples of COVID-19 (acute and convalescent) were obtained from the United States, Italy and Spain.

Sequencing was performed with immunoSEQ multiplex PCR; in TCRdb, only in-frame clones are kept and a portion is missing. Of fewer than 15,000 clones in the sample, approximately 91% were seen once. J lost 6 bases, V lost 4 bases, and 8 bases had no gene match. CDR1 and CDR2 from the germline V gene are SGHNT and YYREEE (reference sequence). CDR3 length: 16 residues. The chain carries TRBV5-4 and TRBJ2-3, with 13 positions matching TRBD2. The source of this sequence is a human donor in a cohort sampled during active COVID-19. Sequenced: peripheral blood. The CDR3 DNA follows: TGTGCCAGCAGCCGACTGACTAGCGGGGGGCGGGATACGCAGTATTTT. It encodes CASSRLTSGGRDTQYF.